This TCR beta chain was identified during a study of T cells in Graves' hyperthyroidism and ophthalmopathy. Authors of the study amplified TCR beta CDR3 regions from RNA transcripts. TCR CDR3 regions were first amplified by RT-PCR with HTBI primers. TCRdb processed the multiplex PCR reads anew with MiXCR; each CDR3 protein has one entry. This table has about 560,000 distinct CDR3 sequences, around 42% appearing once. In patients aged 18 to 65, hyperthyroidism was newly diagnosed, with duration under 2 months. The receptor was isolated from a young woman with Graves' hyperthyroidism. The sample was peripheral blood or thyroid tissue (not recorded which).

CDR3 residues: CASSLTSVGEQYF. The CDR3 nucleotides are TGTGCCAGCAGCCTCACTAGCGTCGGCGAGCAGTACTTC. The chain carries TRBV5-8 and TRBJ2-7; 7 bases line up with TRBD2. The V gene's germline CDR1 is SGHTS and CDR2 YDEGEE. There are 13 residues in the CDR3. J gave up 6 bases and V 4 bases, and 7 bases lay outside the gene matches.